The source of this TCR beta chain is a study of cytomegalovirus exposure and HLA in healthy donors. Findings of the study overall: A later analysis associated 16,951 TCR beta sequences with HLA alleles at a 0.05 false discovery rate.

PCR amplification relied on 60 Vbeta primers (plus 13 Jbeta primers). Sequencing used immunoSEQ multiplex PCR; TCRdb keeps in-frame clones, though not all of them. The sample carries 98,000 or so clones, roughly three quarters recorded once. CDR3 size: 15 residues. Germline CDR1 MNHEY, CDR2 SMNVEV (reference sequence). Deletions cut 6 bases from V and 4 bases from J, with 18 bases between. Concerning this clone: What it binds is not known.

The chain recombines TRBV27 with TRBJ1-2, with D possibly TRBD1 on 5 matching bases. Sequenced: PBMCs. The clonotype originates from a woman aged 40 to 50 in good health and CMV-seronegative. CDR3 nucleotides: TGTGCCAGCAGGGATCAGGGAAGTGGGGCCTATGGCTACACCTTC. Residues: CASRDQGSGAYGYTF.